The present entry profiles one TCR beta chain with its context. The CDR3 has 15 residues. Germline assignment: CDR1 GTSNPN and CDR2 SVGIG (reference sequence). The V end was cut by 0 bases, the J end by 4 bases, with 13 bases between. These data come from a study of blood T cell repertoires in COVID-19. Study details: The samples span acute and convalescent COVID-19 from the United States, Italy and Spain.

Generated by immunoSEQ multiplex PCR, the TCRdb table keeps only in-frame clones and is missing some. The table shows about 130,000 clones, with around 87% occurring only once. The sequenced sample consisted of peripheral blood. The chain combines TRBV30 with TRBJ1-3; D possibly corresponds to TRBD1 (5 bases). The sequence came from a woman between 45 and 65 years old who had recovered from COVID-19. CDR3 in DNA: TGTGCCTGGAGTGTCGGGGGTGGAGTGGGAAACACCATATATTTT. It is translated as CAWSVGGGVGNTIYF.